This is a list of T cell receptor beta chains from one sample in a study of post-analysis software for immune sequencing data. TCRdb reprocessed the PCR reads with MiXCR, giving one entry per CDR3 protein. The data hold about 820,000 distinct CDR3 sequences, with roughly 50% observed a single time. Input material: blood. The receptors stem from a girl between 5 and 17 years old with multiple sclerosis. CDR3s include the opening cysteine and the closing phenylalanine or tryptophan. A D gene is named only where the DNA matches it firmly. Clone size is shown for a subset of rows, as once, few, many or a class of expanded clone.

d_gene: -
v_gene: TRBV20-1
abundance: few
j_gene: TRBJ2-5
CDR3nt: TGCAGTGCTAGGGGGGGGGCGATCCAAGAGACCCAGTACTTC
CDR3aa: CSARGGAIQETQYF

d_gene: TRBD2
v_gene: TRBV7-2
abundance: many
j_gene: TRBJ2-1
CDR3nt: TGTGCCAGCAGCTTAGAGGGCGGGAGGAGTGAGCAGTTCTTC
CDR3aa: CASSLEGGRSEQFF

d_gene: TRBD2
v_gene: TRBV7-3
abundance: -
j_gene: TRBJ2-1
CDR3nt: TGTGCCAGCAGTCTAGCGGGGGATTCCTACGATGAGCAGTTCTTC
CDR3aa: CASSLAGDSYDEQFF

d_gene: TRBD2
v_gene: TRBV9
abundance: -
j_gene: TRBJ2-1
CDR3nt: TGTGCCAGCAGCCCTAGCGGGATCTACAATGAGCAGTTCTTC
CDR3aa: CASSPSGIYNEQFF

d_gene: -
v_gene: TRBV12-3/TRBV12-4
abundance: -
j_gene: TRBJ2-1
CDR3nt: TGTGCCAGCGCGTCTCTAAATTACAATGAGCAGTTCTTC
CDR3aa: CASASLNYNEQFF

d_gene: TRBD1
v_gene: TRBV7-9
abundance: once
j_gene: TRBJ1-2
CDR3nt: TGTGCCAGCAGCGCGGACAGGGGGGCCGAGGCCTATGGCTACACCTTC
CDR3aa: CASSADRGAEAYGYTF

d_gene: -
v_gene: TRBV6-6
abundance: -
j_gene: TRBJ2-1
CDR3nt: TGTGCCAGCAGCACGGGTCTGAGCTCCTACAATGAGCAGTTCTTC
CDR3aa: CASSTGLSSYNEQFF

d_gene: -
v_gene: TRBV6-6
abundance: -
j_gene: TRBJ1-1
CDR3nt: TGTGCCAGCAGCTCAATTAACACTGAAGCTTTCTTT
CDR3aa: CASSSINTEAFF

d_gene: TRBD1
v_gene: TRBV12-3/TRBV12-4
abundance: -
j_gene: TRBJ1-1
CDR3nt: TGTGCCAGCACCTCCGGGACAGGGGGTTTGAACACTGAAGCTTTCTTT
CDR3aa: CASTSGTGGLNTEAFF

d_gene: -
v_gene: TRBV5-1
abundance: -
j_gene: TRBJ2-7
CDR3nt: TGCGCCAGCACTCGGCCGGACTCCTACGGGCAGTACTTC
CDR3aa: CASTRPDSYGQYF

d_gene: -
v_gene: TRBV7-2
abundance: -
j_gene: TRBJ2-3
CDR3nt: TGTGCCAGCAGCCCGCTAGGGAATCTAGATACGCAGTATTTT
CDR3aa: CASSPLGNLDTQYF

d_gene: TRBD1
v_gene: TRBV6-6
abundance: -
j_gene: TRBJ1-2
CDR3nt: TGTGCCAGCAGTTCGGACAGGGGGGGGACCTATGGCTACACCTTC
CDR3aa: CASSSDRGGTYGYTF

d_gene: -
v_gene: TRBV15
abundance: few
j_gene: TRBJ2-7
CDR3nt: TGTGCCACGAAGGGTCCCGGTAGCTCCTACGAGCAGTACTTC
CDR3aa: CATKGPGSSYEQYF

d_gene: -
v_gene: TRBV7-9
abundance: -
j_gene: TRBJ1-2
CDR3nt: TGTGCCAGCAGCTTAGCGACAGTGAACTATGGCTACACCTTC
CDR3aa: CASSLATVNYGYTF

d_gene: -
v_gene: TRBV5-1
abundance: -
j_gene: TRBJ2-5
CDR3nt: TGCGCCAGCAGCCGAATGACAGGAGAACAAGAGACCCAGTACTTC
CDR3aa: CASSRMTGEQETQYF

d_gene: TRBD1
v_gene: TRBV3-1
abundance: few
j_gene: TRBJ2-7
CDR3nt: TGTGCCAGCAGCACTGGGACAGGCAAAACCTACGAGCAGTACTTC
CDR3aa: CASSTGTGKTYEQYF

d_gene: -
v_gene: TRBV2
abundance: -
j_gene: TRBJ2-7
CDR3nt: TGTGCCAGCAGTGAAGTAGGGCAGCCCTCCTACGAGCAGTACTTC
CDR3aa: CASSEVGQPSYEQYF

d_gene: TRBD1
v_gene: TRBV7-3
abundance: -
j_gene: TRBJ2-7
CDR3nt: TGTGCCAGCAGCACCACAGGGGGCATGGCCTACAATGAGCAGTACTTC
CDR3aa: CASSTTGGMAYNEQYF

d_gene: -
v_gene: TRBV20-1
abundance: -
j_gene: TRBJ1-4
CDR3nt: TGCAGTGCTAGCTCTGGGGAGAATGAAAAACGGTTTTTT
CDR3aa: CSASSGENEKRFF

d_gene: TRBD2
v_gene: TRBV9
abundance: few
j_gene: TRBJ2-1
CDR3nt: TGTGCCAGCAGCCCAATTAGCCGGGCTAGCGGGGCCACCTACAATGAGCAGTTCTTC
CDR3aa: CASSPISRASGATYNEQFF

d_gene: -
v_gene: TRBV20-1
abundance: -
j_gene: TRBJ2-1
CDR3nt: TGCAGTGCTAGAGATAGGGGGGGGGCCCACAATGAGCAGTTCTTC
CDR3aa: CSARDRGGAHNEQFF

d_gene: -
v_gene: TRBV12-3/TRBV12-4
abundance: -
j_gene: TRBJ1-6
CDR3nt: TGTGCCAGCAGTCTAGGGGAGGATTCACCCCTCCACTTT
CDR3aa: CASSLGEDSPLHF

d_gene: TRBD1
v_gene: TRBV7-2
abundance: -
j_gene: TRBJ2-6
CDR3nt: TGTGCCAGCAGCTTTGGACAGGGAAGGCCTGAGGCCAACGTCCTGACTTTC
CDR3aa: CASSFGQGRPEANVLTF

d_gene: TRBD1
v_gene: TRBV7-9
abundance: -
j_gene: TRBJ1-1
CDR3nt: TGTGCCAGCAGCTCCCCGGGACAGGGGGCCTCTGAAGCTTTCTTT
CDR3aa: CASSSPGQGASEAFF

d_gene: TRBD2
v_gene: TRBV12-3/TRBV12-4
abundance: few
j_gene: TRBJ2-5
CDR3nt: TGTGCCAGCAGTTCTCCAGCGGGGGGGCCGAGAGAGACCCAGTACTTC
CDR3aa: CASSSPAGGPRETQYF

d_gene: TRBD2
v_gene: TRBV7-9
abundance: -
j_gene: TRBJ2-7
CDR3nt: TGTGCCAGCAGCCCAGCGGGGGGGGTGCACGAGCAGTACTTC
CDR3aa: CASSPAGGVHEQYF

d_gene: TRBD2
v_gene: TRBV5-1
abundance: -
j_gene: TRBJ2-7
CDR3nt: TGCGCCAGCAGCCACCCGCTAGCGGACCCCCACGAGCAGTACTTC
CDR3aa: CASSHPLADPHEQYF

d_gene: -
v_gene: TRBV29-1
abundance: -
j_gene: TRBJ2-3
CDR3nt: TGCAGCGCCACGAACGGGAACACAGATACGCAGTATTTT
CDR3aa: CSATNGNTDTQYF

d_gene: TRBD2
v_gene: TRBV7-2
abundance: -
j_gene: TRBJ2-3
CDR3nt: TGTGCCAGCAGCCCCAGGCTAGCGGGGGGGCAGGCAGATACGCAGTATTTT
CDR3aa: CASSPRLAGGQADTQYF

d_gene: -
v_gene: TRBV7-8
abundance: -
j_gene: TRBJ2-5
CDR3nt: TGTGCCAGCAGGACAGACGAAGAGACCCAGTACTTC
CDR3aa: CASRTDEETQYF

d_gene: -
v_gene: TRBV10-3
abundance: -
j_gene: TRBJ2-6
CDR3nt: TGTGCCATGAGAAGGGATGCTGGGGCCAACGTCCTGACTTTC
CDR3aa: CAMRRDAGANVLTF

d_gene: TRBD2
v_gene: TRBV29-1
abundance: few
j_gene: TRBJ2-7
CDR3nt: TGCAGCGCCAGGGAGACGCGGACTAGCGGGAGGGCACACGAGCAGTACTTC
CDR3aa: CSARETRTSGRAHEQYF

d_gene: TRBD2
v_gene: TRBV12-3/TRBV12-4
abundance: -
j_gene: TRBJ2-5
CDR3nt: TGTGCCAGCAGTTTCTTAGCGGGGGGCAAATACCAAGAGACCCAGTACTTC
CDR3aa: CASSFLAGGKYQETQYF

d_gene: -
v_gene: TRBV3-1
abundance: -
j_gene: TRBJ2-3
CDR3nt: TGTGCCAGCAGCCAAGACCGGGCCCTACTCAGCACAGATACGCAGTATTTT
CDR3aa: CASSQDRALLSTDTQYF

d_gene: -
v_gene: TRBV29-1
abundance: -
j_gene: TRBJ2-4
CDR3nt: TGCAGCGTCTCACCCCCTAGAGGGAGCTACATTCAGTACTTC
CDR3aa: CSVSPPRGSYIQYF

d_gene: TRBD1
v_gene: TRBV19
abundance: -
j_gene: TRBJ1-5
CDR3nt: TGTGCCAGTAGCTCCCAGGGGGCCGGACAGCCCCAGCATTTT
CDR3aa: CASSSQGAGQPQHF

d_gene: -
v_gene: TRBV20-1
abundance: -
j_gene: TRBJ2-7
CDR3nt: TGCAGTGCTAGTATAGCGGACGTCTCCTACGAGCAGTACTTC
CDR3aa: CSASIADVSYEQYF

d_gene: -
v_gene: TRBV29-1
abundance: -
j_gene: TRBJ2-1
CDR3nt: TGCAGCGTGGAGGGGAAGGAGGAGAGCTCCTACAATGAGCAGTTCTTC
CDR3aa: CSVEGKEESSYNEQFF

d_gene: TRBD1
v_gene: TRBV12-3/TRBV12-4
abundance: few
j_gene: TRBJ2-1
CDR3nt: TGTGCCAGCATCCTAGGGGACAGGGGCCCCAATGAGCAGTTCTTC
CDR3aa: CASILGDRGPNEQFF

d_gene: -
v_gene: TRBV2
abundance: -
j_gene: TRBJ1-5
CDR3nt: TGTGCCAGTGGGGGCAGGGAGGGCAATCAGCCCCAGCATTTT
CDR3aa: CASGGREGNQPQHF

d_gene: TRBD1
v_gene: TRBV5-1
abundance: -
j_gene: TRBJ2-5
CDR3nt: TGCGCCAGCAGCTTGTTAATTGCAGGGGGCGCGGAGGAGACCCAGTACTTC
CDR3aa: CASSLLIAGGAEETQYF

d_gene: TRBD1
v_gene: TRBV6-5
abundance: -
j_gene: TRBJ1-6
CDR3nt: TGTGCCAGCCGAGGGACAGGAGGCACCAATTCACCCCTCCACTTT
CDR3aa: CASRGTGGTNSPLHF

d_gene: -
v_gene: TRBV4-1
abundance: -
j_gene: TRBJ2-1
CDR3nt: TGCGCCAGCAGCCAAGGTGGGGGAGCCACCTACAATGAGCAGTTCTTC
CDR3aa: CASSQGGGATYNEQFF

d_gene: TRBD1
v_gene: TRBV12-3/TRBV12-4
abundance: -
j_gene: TRBJ2-3
CDR3nt: TGTGCCAGCACCCCTAGAGGACAGGGTAGTTGGAGCACAGATGCGCAGTATTTT
CDR3aa: CASTPRGQGSWSTDAQYF

d_gene: TRBD2
v_gene: TRBV20-1
abundance: -
j_gene: TRBJ2-1
CDR3nt: TGCAGTGCTAGAGATCCTAGCGGGAGGTACAATGAGCAGTTCTTC
CDR3aa: CSARDPSGRYNEQFF

d_gene: -
v_gene: TRBV5-1
abundance: -
j_gene: TRBJ2-7
CDR3nt: TGCGCCAGCAGCTTAGTTCGGCTCTCCTACGAGCAGTACTTC
CDR3aa: CASSLVRLSYEQYF

d_gene: -
v_gene: TRBV5-1
abundance: many
j_gene: TRBJ2-3
CDR3nt: TGTGCCAGCAGCTTAACAGATACGCAGTATTTT
CDR3aa: CASSLTDTQYF

d_gene: TRBD2
v_gene: TRBV5-1
abundance: few
j_gene: TRBJ2-7
CDR3nt: TGCGCCAGCAGCTTATCTAGCGGGAGGGCCTACGAGCAGTACTTC
CDR3aa: CASSLSSGRAYEQYF

d_gene: -
v_gene: TRBV29-1
abundance: -
j_gene: TRBJ1-2
CDR3nt: TGCAGCGTTATGGGGGTCGTCTATGGCTACACCTTC
CDR3aa: CSVMGVVYGYTF

d_gene: -
v_gene: TRBV20-1
abundance: few
j_gene: TRBJ2-7
CDR3nt: TGCAGTGCTAGCGCCGTCCCCTACTCCTACGAGCAGTACTTC
CDR3aa: CSASAVPYSYEQYF